This T cell receptor beta chain was sequenced for a study of CD8 T cells in Susac syndrome. Per germline, CDR1 LNHDA and CDR2 SQIVND (reference sequence). The CDR3 has 14 amino acids. Trimming cost V 5 bases and J 3 bases, with 8 bases left between them. The authors reverse transcribed roughly 0.5 to 1 ug RNA with random hexamers. Coverage of TCR beta CDR3 amplification by immunoSEQ multiplex PCR extended to 54 Vbeta and 13 Jbeta. TCRdb processed the immunoSEQ multiplex PCR reads anew with MiXCR; each CDR3 protein has one entry. Counted here are approximately 160,000 distinct CDR3 sequences, around 94% occurring once; the ten biggest clones make up about 0.086%.

Sample: CD4+ T cells from PBMCs. This rearrangement joins TRBV19 to TRBJ2-6; D is uncertain. The source of this sequence is a human donor with multiple sclerosis. The CDR3 sequence: CASSRNLGANVLTF. The CDR3 DNA reads TGTGCCAGTAGTCGTAACCTTGGGGCCAACGTCCTGACTTTC.